Shown below are 28 T cell receptor beta chains from a single sample sequenced in a study of human T cells and chemical hapten exposure. TCRdb fed the RACE reads into MiXCR, producing one record per CDR3 protein. The table has over 100,000 distinct CDR3 sequences, about 10% seen once. Time point denoted: patch test 3, about 24 weeks after DPC sensitization. The treatment here: therapeutic diphenylcyclopropenone sensitization with weekly scalp DPC. Sample: whole blood, taken in connection with sensitization to the hapten diphenylcyclopropenone (DPC). All receptors come from a woman aged 45-60 years with alopecia areata. Some clones in this sample may be carry-over from other donors' samples.

The sample holds many counts of this clonotype. The rearrangement links TRBV10-1 to TRBJ2-2; no clear D. The CDR3 runs 12 residues. The V end was cut by 5 bases, the J end by 4 bases, with 5 bases between. Germline CDR1 is WNHNN and CDR2 is SYGVQD (reference sequence). The CDR3 is CASSPFTGELFF. CDR3 DNA sequence: TGCGCCAGCAGTCCGTTCACCGGGGAGCTGTTTTTT.

Only a few counts were recorded for this clonotype. The CDR3 bases are TGTGCCAGCAGTGGACTAGCGGGGGAGCAGTACTTC. Translated, it gives CASSGLAGEQYF. This chain links TRBV6-2 or TRBV6-3 with TRBJ2-7; 12 positions match TRBD2. V was pared by 5 bases and J by 7 bases, with 0 bases of the junction left unmatched. This CDR3 is 12 amino acids long. CDR1 MNHEY and CDR2 SVGEGT come from the germline V gene.

The chain couples TRBV5-1 to TRBJ2-5; perhaps TRBD2 as D (5 bases). Trimming stripped 4 bases from V and 5 bases from J, with 15 bases between. Germline V gene lookup returns CDR1 SGHRS and CDR2 YFSETQ. The CDR3 spans 14 residues. CDR3 bases: TGCGCCAGCAGCGAAAGAAGGCCGGGGGAGACCCAGTACTTC. Encoded protein: CASSERRPGETQYF.

The J gene is TRBJ1-5, the V gene TRBV6-1, with 9 bases that match TRBD1. The CDR3 has 16 amino acids. Germline V lookup: CDR1 MNHNS, CDR2 SASEGT. With V trimmed by 4 bases and J by 4 bases, 8 bases remained unmatched. The DNA for the CDR3 is TGTGCCAGCAGTGCCGGGACAGGGATGGGGAATCAGCCCCAGCATTTT. It specifies CASSAGTGMGNQPQHF.

The rearrangement joins TRBV24-1 to TRBJ2-2; 9 bases align to TRBD2. The ends lost 5 bases at V and 3 bases at J; junction bases unmatched: 15. The length of the CDR3 is 19 residues. Germline CDR1 reads KGHDR; CDR2 reads SFDVKD. This CDR3 reads CATSGAELAGATYTGELFF. As DNA, the CDR3 is TGTGCCACCAGTGGTGCGGAACTAGCGGGCGCGACGTACACCGGGGAGCTGTTTTTT.

Only a few counts were recorded for this clonotype. This chain joins TRBV6-1 and TRBJ2-4; the D is unclear. The CDR3 spans 16 residues. Trimming left V 3 bases short and J 0 bases short, with 12 bases between. The V gene's germline CDR1 is MNHNS and CDR2 SASEGT. CDR3 DNA: TGTGCCAGCAGTGACTTCGGCGCCATAGCCAAAAACATTCAGTACTTC. Translation: CASSDFGAIAKNIQYF.

This clonotype has at least ten counts. CDR3 region: CASSSGTGGETQYF. In nucleotides, the CDR3 is TGTGCCAGCAGCTCTGGGACAGGGGGAGAGACCCAGTACTTC. This rearrangement joins TRBV7-6 to TRBJ2-5; 11 bases match TRBD1. This CDR3 has 14 amino acids. CDR1 SGHVS and CDR2 FNYEAQ come from the germline V gene. The V gene end was trimmed by 4 bases and the J gene end by 4 bases; junction bases not matched to a gene: 2. The entire variable domain, with the rest obtained from reference TRBV7-6 and TRBJ2-5, is as follows: GAGVSQSPRYKVTKRGQDVALRCDPISGHVSLYWYRQALGQGPEFLTYFNYEAQQDKSGLPNDRFSAERPEGSISTLTIQRTEQRDSAMYRCASSSGTGGETQYFGPGTRLLVL.

This clonotype was seen repeatedly, ten times or more. The CDR3 region has the DNA TGTGCCAGCAGTTTACGAGGACAGGGATCGGATGGCTACACCTTC. Translation: CASSLRGQGSDGYTF. V usage is TRBV12-3 or TRBV12-4 and J usage is TRBJ1-2, with TRBD1 matching over 8 bases. The CDR3 has 15 residues. The V gene end was trimmed by 2 bases and the J gene end by 6 bases; junction bases not matched to a gene: 8.

The CDR3 reads CASSSPGLAGGITSTDTQYF. CDR3 DNA: TGTGCCAGCAGCTCTCCGGGACTAGCGGGAGGGATTACTAGCACAGATACGCAGTATTTT. The chain combines TRBV28 with TRBJ2-3, with 16 bases matching TRBD2. With 6 bases clipped from V and 0 bases from J, the junction kept 12 bases outside the gene matches. CDR3 length equals 20 residues. The germline V gene has CDR1 MDHEN and CDR2 SYDVKM.

The V gene is TRBV12-3 or TRBV12-4, the J gene TRBJ2-3; 9 bases are shared with TRBD2. V shed 1 base, J shed 5 bases, and the junction held 4 bases outside the gene matches. This CDR3 has 15 amino acids. CDR3 bases: TGTGCCAGCAGTTTAGGCCTAGCGGGACGAGATACGCAGTATTTT. Its protein is CASSLGLAGRDTQYF.

The rearrangement uses TRBV20-1 and TRBJ2-7; the match to TRBD2 covers 7 bases. The germline CDR1 and CDR2 sequences are DFQATT and SNEGSKA (reference sequence). The CDR3 is 16 residues long. Losses at the gene ends were 0 bases for V and 5 bases for J; bases not matched to a gene: 13. The CDR3 region has the DNA TGCAGTGCTAGAGAGGGCCGAGCGGGGAGGCCTGACGAGCAGTACTTC. It yields the protein CSAREGRAGRPDEQYF.

This clonotype has a handful of counts. The J gene is TRBJ2-1, the V gene TRBV12-3 or TRBV12-4, with 8 bases aligning to TRBD1. The ends lost 5 bases at V and 6 bases at J; junction bases unmatched: 6. CDR3 length: 14 residues. In DNA form, the CDR3 reads TGTGCCAGCAGTCCAGGGACAGGTCCCAATGAGCAGTTCTTC. Translated: CASSPGTGPNEQFF.

V and J are TRBV5-1 and TRBJ2-5; the match to TRBD1 covers 8 bases. The germline CDR1 and CDR2 sequences are SGHRS and YFSETQ. The CDR3 runs to 16 residues. Unmatched junction bases numbered 7, after V lost 1 base and J lost 2 bases. The CDR3 spells CASSLPVGTGQETQYF. The CDR3 nucleotides read TGCGCCAGCAGCTTGCCGGTCGGGACAGGTCAAGAGACCCAGTACTTC.

This chain connects TRBV6-2 or TRBV6-3 to TRBJ2-3; 7 bases agree with TRBD2. This CDR3 has 16 residues. CDR1 is MNHEY, CDR2 SVGEGT, per germline. J was trimmed by 6 bases and V by 2 bases; bases with no gene match: 11. DNA of the CDR3: TGTGCCAGCAGTTACGGACTGAGGGAGGGCTCGGATACGCAGTATTTT. This encodes CASSYGLREGSDTQYF.

There are a few counts of this clonotype. The J gene is TRBJ1-3, the V gene TRBV18; D is unresolved. Trimming stripped 6 bases from V and 7 bases from J, with 7 bases between. The CDR3 is 11 amino acids. Germline V gene lookup returns CDR1 KGHSH and CDR2 LQKENI. The CDR3 region has the DNA TGTGCCAGCTCCAAGGAGAACACCATATATTTT. Translation: CASSKENTIYF.

This clonotype was counted between two and nine times. This chain uses TRBV25-1 with TRBJ1-1, with 7 bases identical to TRBD1. The length of the CDR3 is 16 residues. From germline, CDR1 is MGHDK and CDR2 SYGVNS. V trimming: 1 base; J trimming: 0 bases; junction bases outside the gene matches: 5. CDR3 sequence reads: CASSELAGGLNTEAFF. The DNA for the CDR3 is TGTGCCAGCAGTGAATTGGCAGGGGGGCTGAACACTGAAGCTTTCTTT.

In its sample, this clonotype was seen many times. V usage is TRBV12-3 or TRBV12-4 and J usage is TRBJ2-7; no reliable D call. V lost 1 base and J lost 2, with 3 bases in between. The CDR3 contains 12 residues. The CDR3 DNA reads TGTGCCAGCAGTTTAGTCCCCTACGAGCAGTACTTC. This translates into CASSLVPYEQYF.

V is TRBV20-1 and J is TRBJ2-6, with 12 bases lining up with TRBD1. This CDR3 comprises 18 residues. Germline V gene sequence: CDR1 DFQATT, CDR2 SNEGSKA (reference sequence). V shed 3 bases and J 0 bases; nucleotides not matched to a gene: 6. The CDR3 nucleotides read TGCAGTGCTAGGCGCCGGGACAGGGGGCTCTCTGGGGCCAACGTCCTGACTTTC. It translates to CSARRRDRGLSGANVLTF.

Here the CDR3 reads CASRLPGQGNGAFF. The DNA of the CDR3 is TGTGCCAGCAGGTTGCCGGGACAGGGCAACGGGGCTTTCTTT. The V call is TRBV7-9, the J call TRBJ1-1; 9 nucleotides align to TRBD1. The CDR3 extends over 14 amino acids. Germline-derived CDR1 and CDR2 are SEHNR and FQNEAQ (reference sequence). V gave up 6 bases and J gave up 11 bases; unmatched junction bases: 13. Full variable domain (outside the CDR3, taken from reference TRBV7-9 and TRBJ1-1): DTGVSQNPRHKITKRGQNVTFRCDPISEHNRLYWYRQTLGQGPEFLTYFQNEAQLEKSRLLSDRFSAERPKGSFSTLEIQRTEQGDSAMYLCASRLPGQGNGAFFGQGTRLTVV.

In the case of this clonotype: A much larger clone sits a single nucleotide away, making a read error possible. V and J are TRBV14 and TRBJ1-5; no clear D. CDR1 is SGHDN and CDR2 is FVKESK in the germline V gene. The CDR3 totals 13 residues. Trimming cost V 0 bases and J 2 bases, with 2 bases left between them. CDR3 coding DNA: TGTGCCAGCAGCCAAGATCGCAATCAGCCCCAGCATTTT. It encodes CASSQDRNQPQHF.

This chain links TRBV5-4 with TRBJ1-1; 7 bases agree with TRBD1. From germline, CDR1 is SGHNT and CDR2 YYREEE (reference sequence). The CDR3 runs 15 residues. J was trimmed by 1 base and V by 1 base; bases with no gene match: 4. The CDR3 reads CASSLNRGTNTEAFF. The DNA for the CDR3 is TGTGCCAGCAGCTTGAACAGGGGCACGAACACTGAAGCTTTCTTT.

This clonotype has more than one count but fewer than ten. The chain is built from TRBV7-6 and TRBJ2-2, with D possibly being TRBD2 (6 bases). This CDR3 is 15 amino acids long. Trimming took 1 base from V and 2 from J, leaving 8 bases between them. CDR1 SGHVS and CDR2 FNYEAQ come from the germline V gene. The CDR3 DNA sequence: TGTGCCAGCAGCTTAGGGGGACTTAACACCGGGGAGCTGTTTTTT. Protein sequence: CASSLGGLNTGELFF.

This clonotype turned up a few times. As DNA, the CDR3 is TGTGCCAGCAGCCAAGAATGGGGGTACGAGCAGTTCTTC. It encodes CASSQEWGYEQFF. The J gene is TRBJ2-1, the V gene TRBV4-2; possibly TRBD1 or TRBD2 for D (5 bases each). The germline gives CDR1 LGHNA, CDR2 YNFKEQ. Trimming pared 0 bases from V and 10 bases from J, leaving 10 bases between. This CDR3 spans 13 amino acids.

This chain links TRBV25-1 with TRBJ1-1; TRBD1 might be the D (5 bases). The CDR3 totals 15 residues. Between the trimmed V and J ends, which lost 1 base and 4 bases, there was a span of 13 bases. CDR1 is MGHDK and CDR2 is SYGVNS in the germline V gene. The CDR3 reads CASSELVGPGTEAFF. The CDR3 region has the DNA TGTGCCAGCAGTGAATTGGTGGGGCCGGGCACTGAAGCTTTCTTT.

V usage is TRBV28 and J usage is TRBJ2-3; 8 nucleotides line up with TRBD2. CDR3 length: 15 residues. Per the germline V gene, CDR1 is MDHEN and CDR2 is SYDVKM. With 5 bases clipped from V and 6 bases from J, the junction kept 10 bases outside the gene matches. DNA of the CDR3: TGTGCCAGCAGTCCCGGGGTAGCGGGAAAGGATACGCAGTATTTT. Translating it yields CASSPGVAGKDTQYF.

There are a few counts of this clonotype. V is TRBV20-1 and J is TRBJ2-1; 11 bases map to TRBD2. CDR1 DFQATT and CDR2 SNEGSKA come from the germline V gene (reference sequence). The length of the CDR3 is 14 residues. V shed 6 bases and J 4 bases; nucleotides not matched to a gene: 5. The CDR3 DNA follows: TGCAGTGCGAGTAGCGGGAGGGCTTACAATGAGCAGTTCTTC. Translating it yields CSASSGRAYNEQFF.

In its sample, this clonotype was seen many times. The chain joins TRBV24-1 to TRBJ2-7; no firm D call. This CDR3 spans 13 amino acids. CDR1 is KGHDR and CDR2 is SFDVKD in the germline V gene. V lost 4 bases and J 6 bases, leaving 12 bases between the germline ends. The CDR3 sequence: CATSDPQASEQYF. The CDR3, as DNA: TGTGCCACCAGTGACCCTCAGGCATCCGAGCAGTACTTC.

This rearrangement joins TRBV5-1 to TRBJ2-7; a weak D match, TRBD1 (6 bases). The CDR3 spans 15 residues. V was clipped by 3 bases and J by 2 bases, with 15 bases between them. Germline values: CDR1 SGHRS, CDR2 YFSETQ. CDR3 nucleotides: TGCGCCAGCAGCTCGAGCACGGACAGAACCTACGAGCAGTACTTC. It yields the protein CASSSSTDRTYEQYF.